This note documents a single TCR beta chain sequence. This sample is part of a study of blood T cell repertoires in COVID-19. At the level of the study: Samples representing acute and convalescent COVID-19 were sourced from the United States, Italy and Spain. Sample material is recorded as cDNA or gDNA derived from T cells, B-cell-depleted T cells, or PBMCs.

As originally analysed: Amplification of reference gene primers provided the estimated nucleated cell counts. Measured with immunoSEQ multiplex PCR; TCRdb has only the in-frame clones, and not every one. Clone size and the V and J calls come from that table; the DNA yielded D and trimming. The sample lists 25,000 to 35,000 clones, roughly 89% occurring once. The V gene lost 0 bases and the J gene lost 0 bases, with 14 bases spanning the gap. The CDR3 has 17 amino acids. In germline, CDR1 is SGHRS, CDR2 YFSETQ. This sequence joins TRBV5-1 and TRBJ2-3, with a possible D match to TRBD2 (7 bases). This receptor was identified in a man older than 75 with acute or convalescent COVID-19. Input material: peripheral blood. The CDR3 DNA reads TGCGCCAGCAGCTTGGATGGTGGCGGGGGCAGCACAGATACGCAGTATTTT. Amino acid sequence: CASSLDGGGGSTDTQYF.